The clone carrying this T cell receptor beta chain has at least ten counts. Its antigen is unidentified. The data are from a study of early T cells in non-severe SARS-CoV-2 infection. Background on the study: Bulk RNA taken from unsorted whole blood was sequenced, leaving chains unpaired. The study's findings and limits: VDJdb-based matching was biased toward anti-spike CD8 responses and missed private and CD4 specificities.

The CDR3 runs 13 residues. Per germline, CDR1 SGHVS and CDR2 FQNEAQ. Trimming removed 2 bases from V and 5 bases from J, with 9 bases in between. TCRdb passed the 5' RACE reads through MiXCR, listing each CDR3 protein once. The sample carries 30,000 to 45,000 distinct CDR3 sequences, about 5.5% recorded once. The TCR sequence derives from an adult who was a healthcare worker with PCR-confirmed SARS-CoV-2 infection or an uninfected control (not recorded which). The material sequenced was whole blood, taken at baseline. This chain joins TRBV7-8 and TRBJ2-5, with D maybe TRBD2 (5 bases). CDR3 residues: CASSLRGGETQYF. CDR3 DNA sequence: TGTGCCAGCAGCTTACGGGGTGGGGAGACCCAGTACTTC. The full variable domain, completed using reference TRBV7-8 and TRBJ2-5, is GAGVSQSPRYKVAKRGQDVALRCDPISGHVSLFWYQQALGQGPEFLTYFQNEAQLDKSGLPSDRFFAERPEGSVSTLKIQRTQQEDSAVYLCASSLRGGETQYFGPGTRLLVL.